Listed below are T cell receptor beta chains from one sample, sequenced in a study of shared clonotypes between healthy human individuals. Profiling relied on immunoSEQ multiplex PCR, and the TCRdb table lists in-frame clones only, not all of them. The data contain hundreds of thousands of clones, approximately 95% of them singletons. The sequencing sample was made of naive CD8+ T cells sorted from blood. The receptors stem from a woman in her twenties or thirties in good health. The CDR3 runs from the conserved cysteine through the conserved F or W. The order of the fields is clone size, V gene, J gene, CDR3 length, D gene, CDR3 DNA, CDR3 protein. D genes are given only for firm matches. Expanded clones get a size class; other rows say once, few or many, or leave the size out.

.	TRBV5-8	TRBJ1-1	19	.	TGTGCCAGCATAACATCAAAAAGGGACATCTGGGTCCCAAACACTGAAGCTTTCTTT	CASITSKRDIWVPNTEAFF
.	TRBV5-1	TRBJ1-6	14	TRBD1	TGCGCCAGCAGCCGGGACAGGGGCCCAGTGGCCCTCCACTTT	CASSRDRGPVALHF
.	TRBV7-2	TRBJ2-6	16	TRBD1	TGTGCCAGCAGCTTTCCAGGGGGCTCTGGGGCCAACGTCCTGACTTTC	CASSFPGGSGANVLTF
.	TRBV19	TRBJ2-1	13	.	TGTGCCAGTAGTATCTGGGGGTCCGATGAGCAGTTCTTC	CASSIWGSDEQFF
few	TRBV19	TRBJ1-1	13	.	TGTGCCAGTAGTATTGAAGACACCACTGAAGCTTTCTTT	CASSIEDTTEAFF
.	TRBV4-2	TRBJ2-7	13	TRBD2	TGTGCCAGCAGCTTGGGGGGGGTCTACGAGCAGTACTTC	CASSLGGVYEQYF
.	TRBV29-1	TRBJ2-7	14	.	TGCAGCGTTTTAAGAGGCCGGGATCAGTACGAGCAGTACTTC	CSVLRGRDQYEQYF
once	TRBV2	TRBJ1-2	16	.	TGTGCCAGCAGTGAAAGCGTCGGGTTTGAAGATTATGGCTACACCTTC	CASSESVGFEDYGYTF
.	TRBV4-1	TRBJ2-2	17	TRBD2	TGCGCCAGCAGATTGCTCTTAGCGGGACCGAACACCGGGGAGCTGTTTTTT	CASRLLLAGPNTGELFF
.	TRBV14	TRBJ1-1	13	TRBD1	TGTGCCAGCAGCCTTACAGGGGGCGCTGAAGCTTTCTTT	CASSLTGGAEAFF
once	TRBV25-1	TRBJ2-4	14	.	TGTGCCAGCAGTGAGGGGACTGCCAAAAACATTCAGTACTTC	CASSEGTAKNIQYF
.	TRBV11-2	TRBJ2-1	15	TRBD2	TGTGCCAGCCGTAGCGGGAGGGCCTCCTACAATGAGCAGTTCTTC	CASRSGRASYNEQFF
.	TRBV7-6	TRBJ1-4	18	TRBD1	TGTGCCAGCAGCTTAGCGGGATTTGGGACAGTATTAAATGAAAAACTGTTTTTT	CASSLAGFGTVLNEKLFF
.	TRBV5-4	TRBJ2-5	13	TRBD2	TGTGCCAGCAGCTGGACTAGCGGGGAGACCCAGTACTTC	CASSWTSGETQYF